This entry lists 5 T cell receptor beta chains sequenced from one sample in a study of cytomegalovirus exposure and HLA in healthy donors. 60 Vbeta and 13 Jbeta primers were used in PCR. Libraries were prepared by immunoSEQ multiplex PCR; TCRdb keeps only in-frame clonotypes and omits some of them. This sample contains around 70,000 clones. Sequences were obtained from PBMCs. The receptor source for this set is a female donor in good health and CMV-seropositive.

The chain links TRBV9 to TRBJ2-5; weak D call: TRBD2 (6 bases). V was cut by 0 bases and J by 5 bases, with 11 bases left in between. Germline V gene sequence: CDR1 SGDLS, CDR2 YYNGEE. The CDR3 consists of 14 residues. CDR3 residues: CASSVAPGGETQYF. CDR3 bases: TGTGCCAGCAGCGTAGCTCCTGGAGGGGAGACCCAGTACTTC.

V gene TRBV5-6 combines with J gene TRBJ1-3; maybe TRBD1 (6 bases). Trimming took off 2 bases at V and 4 bases at J, with 10 bases between the two ends. From germline, CDR1 is SGHDT and CDR2 YYEEEE. CDR3 length: 14 amino acids. The CDR3 loop is CASSLQGPGNTIYF. The CDR3 nucleotides read TGTGCCAGCAGCTTACAGGGTCCCGGAAACACCATATATTTT.

The chain combines TRBV4-3 with TRBJ2-1; D remains ambiguous. The germline V and J ends were trimmed by 2 bases and 0 bases, with 8 bases remaining between them. This CDR3 region has 15 residues. The germline CDR1 and CDR2 sequences are LGHNA and YSLEER. CDR3 region: CASSQRVSSYNEQFF. The CDR3 bases are TGCGCCAGCAGCCAAAGAGTTAGCTCCTACAATGAGCAGTTCTTC.

With respect to this clone: Sequence at one end of the junction differs from germline and may be a read error. For the CDR3, the DNA is TGTGCCGGGAGTGCTCGGGACAGGGGGACGGACACAAGAAACTTC. Translated: CAGSARDRGTDTRNF. The chain couples TRBV30 to TRBJ2-5, with 11 bases fitting TRBD1. The CDR3 has 15 amino acids. The V gene's germline CDR1 is GTSNPN and CDR2 SVGIG (reference sequence).

The chain combines TRBV18 with TRBJ2-2, with a possible D match to TRBD1 (6 bases). The CDR3 consists of 16 residues. Germline values: CDR1 KGHSH, CDR2 LQKENI. V dropped 1 base and J dropped 4 bases, with 13 bases sitting between them. DNA for the CDR3: TGTGCCAGCTCACCACGGGCAGGGGTCGTCACCGGGGAGCTGTTTTTT. Its protein product is CASSPRAGVVTGELFF. The whole variable domain, filled in from reference TRBV18 and TRBJ2-2, reads NAGVMQNPRHLVRRRGQEARLRCSPMKGHSHVYWYRQLPEEGLKFMVYLQKENIIDESGMPKERFSAEFPKEGPSILRIQQVVRGDSAAYFCASSPRAGVVTGELFFGEGSRLTVL.